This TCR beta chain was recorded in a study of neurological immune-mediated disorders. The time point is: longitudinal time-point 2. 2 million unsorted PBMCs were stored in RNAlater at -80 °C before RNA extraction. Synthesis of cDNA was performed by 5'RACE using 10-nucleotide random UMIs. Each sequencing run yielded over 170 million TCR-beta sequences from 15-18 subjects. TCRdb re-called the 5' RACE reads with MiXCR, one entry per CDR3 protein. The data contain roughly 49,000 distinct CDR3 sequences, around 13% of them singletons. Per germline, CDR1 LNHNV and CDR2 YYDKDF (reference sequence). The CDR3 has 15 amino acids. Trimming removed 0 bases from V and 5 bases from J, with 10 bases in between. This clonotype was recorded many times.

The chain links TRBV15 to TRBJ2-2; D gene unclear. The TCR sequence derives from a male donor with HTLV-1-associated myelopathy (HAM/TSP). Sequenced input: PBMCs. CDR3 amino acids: CATSRDLVRTGELFF. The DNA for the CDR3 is TGTGCCACCAGCAGAGACCTAGTTAGGACCGGGGAGCTGTTTTTT.